A selection of T cell receptor beta chains follows, all from one sample in a study of T-cell reconstitution after alpha-beta-depleted transplantation in children. TCRdb passed the PCR reads through MiXCR, listing each CDR3 protein once. The sample consists of about 230,000 distinct CDR3 sequences, around 10% of them appearing once. The starting material was PBMCs from the stem cell graft donor, obtained from the stem cell graft. The receptor source for this set is a human donor who donated a stem cell graft to a child with acute lymphoblastic leukemia. Each CDR3 is given with its conserved first and last residue. D genes are given only for firm matches. Rows may omit the clone size; those that give it use once, few, many or a size class.

TRBJ2-3 NA TRBD1 TRBV27 TGTGCCAGCAGTTTGGGACAGGGGGGCTCGCAGTATTTT CASSLGQGGSQYF
TRBJ1-2 NA NA TRBV30 TGTGCCTGGACCCAATCCAGGGGATATGGCTACACCTTC CAWTQSRGYGYTF
TRBJ1-5 many TRBD1 TRBV12-3/TRBV12-4 TGTGCCAGCAGTTTAACCGGGACAGGGAGTTTCCATTTT CASSLTGTGSFHF
TRBJ2-2 few NA TRBV12-3/TRBV12-4 TGTGCCAGCACCGAAGTCGGGGAGCTGTTTTTT CASTEVGELFF
TRBJ1-1 many NA TRBV2 TGTGCCAGCAGTGAACCAGTCGGTGGTATTGAAGCTTTCTTT CASSEPVGGIEAFF
TRBJ2-7 many NA TRBV5-1 TGCGCCAGCAGCCCCGAGGGGTGGGCCCAGACCTACGAGCAGTACTTC CASSPEGWAQTYEQYF
TRBJ2-3 NA NA TRBV10-3 TGTGCCATCAGTGACCGGGAATTGGATAGTGATACGCAGTATTTT CAISDRELDSDTQYF
TRBJ1-1 NA NA TRBV5-8 TGTGCCAGCAGCCTAAGGGGGGGGCGCGGCCCGAACACTGAAGCTTTCTTT CASSLRGGRGPNTEAFF
TRBJ2-1 few NA TRBV7-7 TGTGCCAGCAGCCCGCGCCAAGAAGGGAAGCAGTTCTTC CASSPRQEGKQFF
TRBJ1-2 few TRBD1 TRBV28 TGTGCCAGCAGGGGACAGGGGGCTGGACATGGCTACACCTTC CASRGQGAGHGYTF
TRBJ1-2 many NA TRBV29-1 TGCAGCGTCGGGGACGGAAACTATGGCTACACCTTC CSVGDGNYGYTF
TRBJ2-7 many NA TRBV12-3/TRBV12-4 TGTGCCAGCAGTTTGGGTAGGTTTCCCTACGAGCAGTACTTC CASSLGRFPYEQYF
TRBJ2-2 many NA TRBV5-8 TGTGCCAGCAGCTTGGGGCCCGGTAGAGCCACCGGGGAGCTGTTTTTT CASSLGPGRATGELFF
TRBJ2-7 NA NA TRBV6-1 TGTGCCAGCACCCCTCGGGGGTTAGCCTACGAGCAGTACTTC CASTPRGLAYEQYF
TRBJ1-1 NA NA TRBV5-4 TGTGCCAGCAGCCCCCCTGTACCGGGGGGGTTCACTGAAGCTTTCTTT CASSPPVPGGFTEAFF
TRBJ2-1 many TRBD1 TRBV10-3 TGTGCCATCAGTACAACCACGACAGGGCATGAGCAGTTCTTC CAISTTTTGHEQFF